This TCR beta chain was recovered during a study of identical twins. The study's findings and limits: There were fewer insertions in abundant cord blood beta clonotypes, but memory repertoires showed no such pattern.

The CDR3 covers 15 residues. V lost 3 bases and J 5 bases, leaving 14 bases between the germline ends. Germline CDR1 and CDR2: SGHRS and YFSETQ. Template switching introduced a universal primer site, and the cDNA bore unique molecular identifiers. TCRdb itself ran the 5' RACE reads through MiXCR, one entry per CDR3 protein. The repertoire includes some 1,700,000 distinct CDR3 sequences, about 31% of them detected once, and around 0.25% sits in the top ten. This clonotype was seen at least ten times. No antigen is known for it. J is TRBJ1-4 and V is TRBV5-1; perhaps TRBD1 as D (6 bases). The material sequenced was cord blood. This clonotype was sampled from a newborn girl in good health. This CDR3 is CASSYDRSRNEKLFF. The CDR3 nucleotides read TGCGCCAGCAGCTACGACAGGTCAAGGAATGAAAAACTGTTTTTT.